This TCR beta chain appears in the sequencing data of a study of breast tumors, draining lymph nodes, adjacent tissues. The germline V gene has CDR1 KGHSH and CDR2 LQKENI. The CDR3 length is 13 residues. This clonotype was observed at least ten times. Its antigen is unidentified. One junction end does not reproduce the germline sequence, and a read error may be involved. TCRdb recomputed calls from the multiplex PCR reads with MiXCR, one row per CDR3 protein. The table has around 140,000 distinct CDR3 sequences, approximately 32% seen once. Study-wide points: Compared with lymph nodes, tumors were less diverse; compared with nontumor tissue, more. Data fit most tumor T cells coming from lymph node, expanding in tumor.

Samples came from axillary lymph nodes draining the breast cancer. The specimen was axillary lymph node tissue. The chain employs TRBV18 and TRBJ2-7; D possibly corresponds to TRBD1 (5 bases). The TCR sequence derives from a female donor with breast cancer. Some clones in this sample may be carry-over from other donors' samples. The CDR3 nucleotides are TGTGCCGGCTCACTCCCGCAGGGCTACGAGCAGTACTTC. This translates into CAGSLPQGYEQYF.